This entry features one T cell receptor beta chain sequence. Antigen specificity is unknown. Germline V gene sequence: CDR1 SQVTM, CDR2 ANQGSEA. This CDR3 is built from 16 residues. It was with a sample-barcoded 5' primer and a J-beta primer mix that a second PCR of roughly 6 to 11 cycles was run. TCRdb re-analysed the 5' RACE reads in MiXCR, keeping a single row per CDR3 protein. Of roughly 680,000 distinct CDR3 sequences in the sample, 20% to 25% were seen once. This entry is derived from a study of blood T cells in healthy people across ages. Study-wide findings and caveats: Unsorted PBMC input precluded a conclusive naive versus antigen-experienced comparison. Researchers deemed the diversity estimates from one million T cells underestimates. When set beside aged donors, long-lived donors presented more naive CD4+ cells and higher diversity.

This chain joins TRBV29-1 and TRBJ2-5; 10 bases match TRBD1. The last part of the DNA fits TRBJ2-7 better; the J call may be wrong. The receptor was derived from a man between 70 and 80 years old in good health. The sample was blood. Here the CDR3 reads CSVEGRMGQGRNEQYF. CDR3 in DNA: TGCAGCGTTGAAGGTCGGATGGGACAGGGGCGCAACGAGCAGTACTTC.